Following are 14 T cell receptor beta chains from one sample sequenced in a study of blood T cell repertoires in COVID-19. The repertoire was sequenced with immunoSEQ multiplex PCR; TCRdb's copy has only in-frame clones and lacks some. The sample has 140,000 to 150,000 clones; about 79% are singletons. The source material was peripheral blood. The receptors shown here come from a man aged 55 to 70 with active or convalescent COVID-19.

This clone was counted once. The genes are TRBV18 and TRBJ2-2, with TRBD2 identical over 9 bases. Germline V gene lookup returns CDR1 KGHSH and CDR2 LQKENI. The CDR3 is 16 amino acids. Losses at the gene ends were 0 bases for V and 3 bases for J; bases not matched to a gene: 2. CDR3 sequence reads: CASSPPGLADTGELFF. CDR3 coding DNA: TGTGCCAGCTCACCACCGGGACTAGCCGACACCGGGGAGCTGTTTTTT.

As DNA, the CDR3 is TGTGCCAGCAGCTTAGGGTCAGGAATGAACACTGAAGCTTTCTTT. Residues: CASSLGSGMNTEAFF. The chain recombines TRBV11-2 with TRBJ1-1; the D is unclear. Germline V gene sequence: CDR1 SGHAT, CDR2 FQNNGV. The CDR3 is made up of 15 amino acids. Trimming removed 1 base from V and 0 bases from J, with 9 bases in between.

This clone was recorded a few times. CDR3 protein: CASSSGLRENQPQHF. The CDR3 DNA sequence: TGTGCCAGCAGCTCCGGCCTGAGGGAGAATCAGCCCCAGCATTTT. The V gene is TRBV7-9, the J gene TRBJ1-5; no definite D call. Trimming shortened V by 4 bases and J by 4 bases, and 14 bases separated the two germline ends. The CDR3 runs 15 residues. Germline V lookup: CDR1 SEHNR, CDR2 FQNEAQ (reference sequence).

V is TRBV12-3 or TRBV12-4 and J is TRBJ2-7; D is possibly TRBD1 (5 bases). Between the trimmed V and J ends, which lost 3 bases and 4 bases, there was a span of 7 bases. There are 12 residues in the CDR3. The CDR3 DNA is TGTGCCAGCAGTTTGGACACTTACGAGCAGTACGTC. This encodes CASSLDTYEQYV.

There are a few counts of this clone. The genes are TRBV5-1 and TRBJ2-1; 9 bases fit TRBD1. J gave up 1 base and V 0 bases, and 5 bases lay outside the gene matches. The CDR3 is made up of 17 amino acids. The germline CDR1 and CDR2 sequences are SGHRS and YFSETQ. The CDR3 coding sequence is TGCGCCAGCAGCTTGGGCATGGGACAGGGATCCTACAATGAGCAGTTCTTC. It is translated as CASSLGMGQGSYNEQFF.

This chain connects TRBV13 to TRBJ2-3; 10 bases line up with TRBD2. J was trimmed by 2 bases and V by 5 bases; bases with no gene match: 4. CDR1 PRHDT and CDR2 FYEKMQ come from the germline V gene (reference sequence). The CDR3 length is 15 residues. CDR3 residues: CASSRGLAFTDTQYF. In nucleotides, the CDR3 is TGTGCCAGCAGCCGGGGACTAGCGTTCACAGATACGCAGTATTTT.

The chain recombines TRBV6-5 with TRBJ1-2; TRBD1 aligns across 7 bases. Looked up from germline, CDR1 is MNHEY and CDR2 is SVGAGI. The trim removed 6 bases at V and 4 bases at J, leaving 5 bases unmatched. The length of the CDR3 is 13 residues. CDR3: CASSRDRVYGYTF. The CDR3 DNA follows: TGTGCCAGCAGCCGGGACAGAGTCTATGGCTACACCTTC.

The chain employs TRBV12-3 or TRBV12-4 and TRBJ1-2; D remains unclear. Trimming left V 3 bases short and J 7 bases short, with 9 bases between. CDR3 length equals 12 residues. The CDR3 protein is CASSFLRPGYTF. CDR3 nucleotides: TGTGCCAGCAGTTTTTTGAGGCCTGGCTACACCTTC.

V usage is TRBV11-2 and J usage is TRBJ2-7; 7 bases map to TRBD1. The germline gives CDR1 SGHAT, CDR2 FQNNGV. The ends lost 3 bases at V and 5 bases at J; junction bases unmatched: 7. The CDR3 is 14 amino acids. Here the CDR3 DNA reads TGTGCCAGCAGCTTGGGACAGATTTTCGACGAGCAGTACGTC. It translates to CASSLGQIFDEQYV.

V is TRBV6-1 and J is TRBJ1-3; 7 nucleotides agree with TRBD1. The V segment lost 1 base and the J segment 2 bases; nucleotides outside the gene matches: 2. This CDR3 is 15 amino acids long. Germline V gives CDR1 MNHNS, CDR2 SASEGT. The CDR3 nucleotides are TGTGCCAGCAGTGAAGAGGGGGCGGCTGGAAACACCATATATTTT. Amino acids: CASSEEGAAGNTIYF.

This sequence joins TRBV12-5 and TRBJ2-7, with 10 bases that match TRBD1. Trimming took 0 bases from V and 1 from J; bases not matched to a gene: 0. The germline CDR1 and CDR2 sequences are LGHNT and FRNRAP. The CDR3 sequence is 15 residues long. CDR3 sequence: CASGLVGQGSYEQYF. The CDR3 bases are TGTGCTAGTGGTTTGGTGGGACAGGGGTCCTACGAGCAGTACTTC. The full variable domain, completed using reference TRBV12-5 and TRBJ2-7, is DARVTQTPRHKVTEMGQEVTMRCQPILGHNTVFWYRQTMMQGLELLAYFRNRAPLDDSGMPKDRFSAEMPDATLATLKIQPSEPRDSAVYFCASGLVGQGSYEQYFGPGTRLTVT.

V and J are TRBV5-1 and TRBJ1-4, with TRBD1 matching 8 bases. V shed 2 bases, J shed 7 bases, and the junction held 7 bases outside the gene matches. In germline, CDR1 is SGHRS, CDR2 YFSETQ. The CDR3 totals 15 residues. The chain's CDR3 is CASSLSQGAGEKLFF. The DNA of the CDR3 is TGCGCCAGCAGCTTAAGTCAGGGGGCCGGTGAAAAACTGTTTTTT.

V and J are TRBV13 and TRBJ2-2, with 10 bases that match TRBD1. V lost 4 bases, J lost 5 bases, and 13 bases stayed unmatched. The germline V gene encodes CDR1 PRHDT and CDR2 FYEKMQ (reference sequence). This CDR3 has 18 residues. CDR3 in amino acids: CASSSLIDRGRKTGELFF. In DNA form, the CDR3 reads TGTGCCAGCAGCTCCCTCATCGACAGGGGGCGGAAAACCGGGGAGCTGTTTTTT.

This chain joins TRBV25-1 and TRBJ2-2, with D possibly TRBD2 on 5 matching bases. Per germline, CDR1 MGHDK and CDR2 SYGVNS. The CDR3 runs to 15 residues. The germline V and J ends were trimmed by 7 bases and 2 bases, with 14 bases remaining between them. CDR3 nucleotides: TGTGCCAGCACCCTAAGCGGACCTAACACCGGGGAGCTGTTTTTT. Translating gives CASTLSGPNTGELFF.